Sequencing of this T cell receptor beta chain was carried out in a study of OX40 agonist ivuxolimab in advanced cancers. Study background: An agonistic human IgG2 monoclonal antibody against OX40 (CD134) was given.

In the case of this clone: Its antigen is as yet unknown.

This CDR3 is built from 16 residues. J was trimmed by 1 base and V by 5 bases; bases with no gene match: 10. Germline loops: CDR1 SNHLY, CDR2 FYNNEI. The assay was immunoSEQ multiplex PCR, and TCRdb's table has in-frame clones only and misses some. The table records around 32,000 clones, roughly nine tenths of them present only once. Study observations and caveats: CD8+ T cells showed, on average, more clonal expansion than CD4+ cells. At 0.1 to 3.0 mg/kg, CD4+ and CD8+ blood T cells expanded clonally by week 6.

This rearrangement joins TRBV2 to TRBJ1-1; 7 bases line up with TRBD1. The receptor was derived from an adult with an advanced solid tumor such as melanoma, head and neck, liver or kidney cancer. Here the sequenced sample was CD4+ or CD8+ T cells sorted from blood, taken in a trial of the OX40 agonist ivuxolimab. In DNA form, the CDR3 reads TGTGCCAGCAGTCGACCTAGGGGACAGCCGAACACTGAAGCTTTCTTT. Translation gives CASSRPRGQPNTEAFF.